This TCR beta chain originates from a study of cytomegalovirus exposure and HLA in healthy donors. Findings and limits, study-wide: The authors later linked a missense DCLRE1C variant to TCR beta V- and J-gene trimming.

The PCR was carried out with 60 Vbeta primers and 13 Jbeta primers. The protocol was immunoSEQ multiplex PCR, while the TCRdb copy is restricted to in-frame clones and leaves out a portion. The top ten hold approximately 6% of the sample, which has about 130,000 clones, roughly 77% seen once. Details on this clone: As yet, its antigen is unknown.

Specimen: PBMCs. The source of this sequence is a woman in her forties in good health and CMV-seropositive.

The CDR3 nucleotides are TGTGCCAGCAGCAGGGGGCAGAGCCACTATGGCTACACCTTC. Amino acid sequence: CASSRGQSHYGYTF. The rearrangement links TRBV11-1 to TRBJ1-2, with 7 bases fitting TRBD1. Trimming removed 5 bases from V and 3 bases from J; junction bases left unmatched: 6. The CDR3 has 14 amino acids. Germline values: CDR1 SGHAT, CDR2 FQDESV (reference sequence).